One sample yielded the 18 T cell receptor beta chains listed below, sequenced in a study of T-cell reconstitution after alpha-beta-depleted transplantation in children. Unique molecular identifiers were incorporated into the prepared TCRbeta library. TCRdb re-derived calls from the PCR reads in MiXCR, one entry per CDR3 protein. The sample holds hundreds of thousands of distinct CDR3 sequences, roughly 13% seen once. The material sequenced was PBMCs, taken before TCRalphabeta/CD19-depleted stem cell transplant. Receptor source: a girl aged 2 to 10 with congenital amegakaryocytic thrombocytopenia, due to receive a stem cell transplant.

Regarding this clonotype: A clone one base away is much larger, so this may be a read error. The chain combines TRBV7-2 with TRBJ2-5; D uncertain. This CDR3 comprises 13 residues. V gave up 5 bases and J gave up 0 bases, with 7 bases separating them. Per the germline V gene, CDR1 is SGHTA and CDR2 is FQGNSA. The CDR3 bases are TGTACCAGCAGCCCTGGGTACCAAGAGACCCAGTACTTC. Its translation: CTSSPGYQETQYF.

This clonotype has ten or more counts. The chain uses TRBV7-2 and TRBJ1-2; 7 nucleotides align to TRBD1. Germline lookup yields CDR1 SGHTA and CDR2 FQGNSA. The CDR3 has 14 residues. Trimming at V came to 5 bases and at J to 4 bases, leaving 7 bases not matched to a gene. For the CDR3, the DNA is TGTGCCAGCAGCGGACCGACAGGGAGCTATGGCTACACCTTC. This codes for CASSGPTGSYGYTF.

This clonotype was picked up many times. The chain has TRBV4-1 and TRBJ2-7, with TRBD1 matching 7 bases. The V segment lost 1 base and the J segment 2 bases; nucleotides outside the gene matches: 5. Germline CDR1 MGHRA, CDR2 YSYEKL. There are 15 residues in the CDR3. Here the CDR3 DNA reads TGCGCCAGCAGCCAAGTTAGTCAGGGGGCCTACGAGCAGTACTTC. It codes for CASSQVSQGAYEQYF.

The chain has TRBV10-1 and TRBJ2-3; TRBD1 might be the D (6 bases). The CDR3 has 13 residues. V was shortened by 5 bases and J by 5 bases, with 11 bases between the two germline ends. CDR1 is WNHNN, CDR2 SYGVQD, per germline (reference sequence). The CDR3 sequence: CASSQGHRDTQYF. The CDR3 coding sequence is TGCGCCAGCAGTCAGGGGCATAGAGATACGCAGTATTTT.

The V call is TRBV12-3 or TRBV12-4, the J call TRBJ1-1; maybe TRBD1 (5 bases). The CDR3 loop spans 11 amino acids. V lost 3 bases, J lost 8 bases, and 7 bases lay in between. CDR3 nucleotide sequence: TGTGCCAGCAGTTTTAACAGGGAAGCTTTCTTT. It translates to CASSFNREAFF.

In this sample, this clonotype turned up many times. CDR3 sequence (DNA): TGCAGTGCTGCGACCGGGACGGTGAACACTGAAGCTTTCTTT. Residues: CSAATGTVNTEAFF. This chain links TRBV20-1 with TRBJ1-1, with D possibly matching TRBD1 (5 bases). Per germline, CDR1 DFQATT and CDR2 SNEGSKA (reference sequence). This CDR3 is built from 14 residues. The germline V and J ends were trimmed by 5 bases and 0 bases, with 13 bases remaining between them.

Only a few counts were recorded for this clonotype. The chain has TRBV20-1 and TRBJ2-3; 10 bases agree with TRBD2. The CDR3 consists of 14 residues. With V trimmed by 3 bases and J by 2 bases, 2 bases remained unmatched. In germline, CDR1 is DFQATT, CDR2 SNEGSKA (reference sequence). CDR3 nucleotides: TGCAGTGCTAGCGGGACTAGCGTCACAGATACGCAGTATTTT. It yields the protein CSASGTSVTDTQYF.

The chain is built from TRBV3-1 and TRBJ1-5; D remains ambiguous. Trimming removed 2 bases from V and 7 bases from J, with 12 bases in between. This CDR3 has 14 amino acids. Per the germline V gene, CDR1 is LGHDT and CDR2 is YNNKEL (reference sequence). CDR3 amino acids: CASSQSSGWQPQHF. CDR3 bases: TGTGCCAGCAGCCAATCTTCCGGGTGGCAGCCCCAGCATTTT.

On this clonotype: The CDR3 does not end in the conserved phenylalanine or tryptophan, so this is likely a read error. The CDR3 nucleotides are TGTGCCAGCAGTTTGGGGGACAGGGTTAGGGAGACCCAGTACTCC. This translates into CASSLGDRVRETQYS. The genes are TRBV12-3 or TRBV12-4 and TRBJ2-5; 9 bases map to TRBD1. CDR3 length: 15 amino acids. The junction had 7 bases not matched to a gene; V was cut back by 3 bases and J by 5 bases.

This clonotype was detected only a few times. The chain links TRBV10-2 to TRBJ2-7; D is ambiguous. The CDR3 covers 14 residues. Trimming left V 4 bases short and J 0 bases short, with 10 bases between. CDR1 is WSHSY and CDR2 is SAAADI in the germline V gene. CDR3 in DNA: TGCGCCAGCAGTGTGGCTACCGGCTCCTACGAGCAGTACTTC. As protein: CASSVATGSYEQYF.

This clonotype was seen once. The chain recombines TRBV20-1 with TRBJ1-1, with D perhaps TRBD1 (5 bases). There are 15 residues in the CDR3. Trimming took 6 bases from V and 5 from J, leaving 22 bases between them. Germline V lookup: CDR1 DFQATT, CDR2 SNEGSKA (reference sequence). CDR3: CSARVRGAIWTEAFF. The CDR3 coding sequence is TGCAGTGCCCGAGTAAGGGGCGCTATTTGGACTGAAGCTTTCTTT.

This clonotype occurred many times. V gene TRBV5-1 combines with J gene TRBJ2-7; 9 bases align to TRBD2. The CDR3 totals 14 residues. With V trimmed by 2 bases and J by 4 bases, 4 bases remained unmatched. CDR1 is SGHRS, CDR2 YFSETQ, per germline. CDR3 region: CASSFLAGRYEQYF. CDR3 DNA: TGCGCCAGCAGCTTCCTAGCGGGAAGGTACGAGCAGTACTTC.

This sequence joins TRBV4-1 and TRBJ2-4, with 11 positions matching TRBD1. Germline values: CDR1 MGHRA, CDR2 YSYEKL. With 4 bases clipped from V and 7 bases from J, the junction kept 12 bases outside the gene matches. The CDR3 loop spans 17 amino acids. The CDR3 loop is CASSPPGQGALGNIQYF. Written as DNA, the CDR3 is TGCGCCAGCAGCCCTCCCGGACAGGGGGCCCTGGGGAACATTCAGTACTTC.

This clonotype was observed a few times. V is TRBV12-3 or TRBV12-4 and J is TRBJ1-6; D may be TRBD1 (5 bases). This CDR3 comprises 14 residues. V lost 4 bases and J lost 10, with 14 bases in between. CDR3 sequence: CASSSDWAGSPLHF. The CDR3 bases are TGTGCCAGCAGTTCGGATTGGGCAGGGTCACCCCTCCACTTT.

This clonotype was recorded many times. This chain connects TRBV5-1 to TRBJ2-3, with 11 positions matching TRBD2. In germline, CDR1 is SGHRS, CDR2 YFSETQ. This CDR3 has 18 amino acids. Trimming at V came to 3 bases and at J to 0 bases, leaving 9 bases not matched to a gene. CDR3 amino acids: CASSSITSGSWSTDTQYF. The CDR3, as DNA: TGCGCCAGCAGCTCAATAACTAGCGGGAGTTGGAGCACAGATACGCAGTATTTT.

This clonotype came up many times. The CDR3 nucleotides are TGCAGCGTTGAAGATCTTGGATTGTCAGAGACCCAGTACTTC. This codes for CSVEDLGLSETQYF. The chain is built from TRBV29-1 and TRBJ2-5; D remains unclear. The ends were cut back, 0 bases at V and 4 bases at J, with 12 bases in the middle. There are 14 residues in the CDR3. Germline lookup yields CDR1 SQVTM and CDR2 ANQGSEA.

This clonotype was seen ten or more times. The genes are TRBV25-1 and TRBJ2-5; D is perhaps TRBD2 (5 bases). Germline CDR1 is MGHDK and CDR2 is SYGVNS. This CDR3 spans 13 amino acids. Trimming took off 10 bases at V and 4 bases at J, with 16 bases between the two ends. CDR3 sequence (DNA): TGTGCCACCTCGCCAACGGGATTAGAGACCCAGTACTTC. The encoded protein is CATSPTGLETQYF.

This clonotype was counted ten times or more. The rearrangement uses TRBV5-1 and TRBJ2-1, with D maybe TRBD1 (5 bases). Trimming took off 0 bases at V and 13 bases at J, with 17 bases between the two ends. CDR1 SGHRS and CDR2 YFSETQ come from the germline V gene. The CDR3 has 14 residues. The CDR3 loop is CASSLASGARSQFF. DNA for the CDR3: TGCGCCAGCAGCTTGGCGTCTGGGGCGCGATCTCAGTTCTTC.